The rows below give T cell receptor beta chains drawn from one sample of a study of cytomegalovirus exposure and HLA in healthy donors. Using immunoSEQ multiplex PCR, the repertoire was profiled, and TCRdb retains in-frame clones only, with some absent. The table records some 41,000 clones, roughly half of them present only once. The material sequenced was PBMCs. The receptor source for this set is a man aged 55 to 70 in good health and CMV-seronegative. The CDR3 runs from the conserved cysteine through the conserved F or W. The D gene is left open where the match is weak. Part of the rows lack a size; the others show once, few, many or a class for expanded clones.

clone_size	j_call	cdr3_length	d_call	v_call	cdr3_aa	cdr3_nt
few	TRBJ1-3	12	TRBD1	TRBV30	CAWMDRGNTIYF	TGTGCCTGGATGGACAGGGGAAACACCATATATTTT
.	TRBJ2-7	14	TRBD1	TRBV5-1	CASSFGQASYEQYF	TGCGCCAGCAGCTTCGGACAGGCCTCCTACGAGCAGTACTTC
.	TRBJ2-2	15	TRBD1	TRBV25-1	CASSEPGQGTGELFF	TGTGCCAGCAGTGAACCGGGACAGGGCACCGGGGAGCTGTTTTTT
.	TRBJ1-5	15	TRBD1	TRBV5-1	CASSRQGGGNQPQHF	TGCGCCAGCAGCCGACAGGGGGGTGGCAATCAGCCCCAGCATTTT
.	TRBJ2-1	16	TRBD1	TRBV5-1	CASSNIGTGKFDEQFF	TGCGCCAGCTCCAACATCGGGACAGGGAAATTCGATGAGCAGTTCTTC
.	TRBJ2-7	12	TRBD1	TRBV29-1	CSFSRDRDEQYF	TGCAGTTTTTCGCGGGACAGGGACGAGCAGTACTTC
few	TRBJ2-7	12	.	TRBV7-8	CASSLQGVEQYF	TGTGCCAGCAGCCTCCAGGGCGTCGAGCAGTACTTC
.	TRBJ2-7	16	TRBD2	TRBV5-1	CASSFRTSSVLDEQYF	TGCGCCAGCAGCTTCAGGACTAGCTCAGTCCTTGACGAGCAGTACTTC
.	TRBJ1-1	13	.	TRBV4-2	CASSQAQYTEAFF	TGTGCCAGCAGCCAAGCTCAGTACACTGAAGCTTTCTTT
few	TRBJ2-5	16	TRBD2	TRBV4-1	CASSLSLAGAQETQYF	TGCGCCAGCAGCCTTTCACTAGCGGGGGCCCAAGAGACCCAGTACTTC
.	TRBJ2-7	14	.	TRBV7-9	CASSLENRFGEQYF	TGTGCCAGCAGCTTAGAGAACAGGTTCGGCGAGCAGTACTTC
.	TRBJ1-5	13	.	TRBV28	CASSLNPGQPQHF	TGTGCCAGCAGTCTCAACCCGGGTCAGCCCCAGCATTTT
few	TRBJ2-3	17	.	TRBV4-3	CASSQAVQFTSTDTQYF	TGCGCCAGCAGCCAAGCGGTACAGTTTACTAGCACAGATACGCAGTATTTT
.	TRBJ2-7	17	.	TRBV7-9	CASSQLRPPTDKNEQYF	TGTGCCAGCAGCCAGCTCCGACCGCCGACAGATAAGAACGAGCAGTACTTC
.	TRBJ1-1	17	.	TRBV28	CASSLGIRTNMNTEAFF	TGTGCCAGCAGTTTAGGAATTCGGACAAACATGAACACTGAAGCTTTCTTT
few	TRBJ2-3	14	TRBD1	TRBV10-2	CASRGQGAADTQYF	TGCGCCAGCAGGGGACAGGGGGCGGCAGATACGCAGTATTTT
few	TRBJ2-7	17	.	TRBV7-2	CASSLRPGTQSSYEQYF	TGTGCCAGCAGCTTAAGGCCGGGTACGCAGAGCTCCTACGAGCAGTACTTC
.	TRBJ1-2	13	TRBD1	TRBV18	CASSPDREGGYTF	TGTGCCAGCTCCCCCGACAGGGAAGGTGGCTACACCTTC
.	TRBJ2-7	11	.	TRBV29-1	CSVTLTAEQYF	TGCAGCGTGACCCTGACAGCCGAGCAGTACTTC
few	TRBJ2-7	16	.	TRBV4-2	CASSQDQLAGSYEQYF	TGTGCCAGCAGCCAAGATCAACTGGCAGGATCATACGAGCAGTACTTC
once	TRBJ1-4	15	.	TRBV30	CAWNTPRKPNEKLFF	TGTGCCTGGAACACCCCCAGGAAACCTAATGAAAAACTGTTTTTT
.	TRBJ2-7	17	TRBD1	TRBV28	CASRTRDRLGRLFEQYF	TGTGCCAGCAGGACCCGGGACAGGCTTGGGAGGCTCTTCGAGCAGTACTTC
few	TRBJ1-1	15	.	TRBV19	CASSMTTTMNTEAFF	TGTGCCAGTAGTATGACGACAACAATGAACACTGAAGCTTTCTTT
.	TRBJ2-3	14	TRBD2	TRBV5-4	CASSLRTSGNTQYF	TGTGCCAGCAGCCTCCGGACTAGCGGAAATACGCAGTATTTT
.	TRBJ2-2	16	TRBD2	TRBV4-1	CASSQGAGVWGGELFF	TGCGCCAGCAGCCAAGGCGCGGGAGTCTGGGGTGGGGAGCTGTTTTTT
.	TRBJ1-1	12	.	TRBV19	CAPGQTRTEAFF	TGTGCCCCTGGACAGACCAGGACTGAAGCTTTCTTT
.	TRBJ2-7	14	TRBD2	TRBV9	CASSPRDLGGEQYF	TGTGCCAGCAGCCCCCGGGACTTGGGGGGGGAGCAGTACTTC
.	TRBJ2-1	14	TRBD1	TRBV30	CAWRGTGDSNEQFF	TGTGCCTGGAGGGGGACAGGGGATAGCAATGAGCAGTTCTTC
.	TRBJ2-3	18	TRBD2	TRBV7-8	CASSRGRVPLTRADTQYF	TGTGCCAGCAGCCGCGGGAGGGTCCCCCTTACTAGAGCAGATACGCAGTATTTT
few	TRBJ2-3	14	TRBD2	TRBV29-1	CSVRVAGVGNTQYF	TGCAGCGTTAGGGTAGCGGGAGTTGGAAATACGCAGTATTTT
.	TRBJ1-1	12	.	TRBV6-1	CATVDSFTEAFF	TGTGCCACCGTAGACAGTTTCACTGAAGCTTTCTTT
.	TRBJ1-1	14	.	TRBV7-9	CASSPRTANTEAFF	TGTGCCAGCAGCCCTCGGACAGCCAACACTGAAGCTTTCTTT
.	TRBJ1-2	14	TRBD1	TRBV30	CAWSRDRGTGGYTF	TGTGCCTGGAGTCGGGACAGGGGCACGGGTGGCTACACCTTC
.	TRBJ2-7	13	.	TRBV7-9	CASSLVLSGEQYF	TGTGCCAGCAGCTTAGTCCTGAGTGGTGAGCAGTACTTC
.	TRBJ2-7	15	.	TRBV4-1	CASSQVAASFYEQYF	TGCGCCAGCAGCCAAGTGGCGGCCAGCTTCTACGAGCAGTACTTC
.	TRBJ2-7	13	TRBD2	TRBV28	CASLLAGAYEQYF	TGTGCCAGCCTACTAGCGGGAGCCTACGAGCAGTACTTC